The 17 T cell receptor beta chains below were found in one sample sequenced in a study of blood T cell repertoires in COVID-19. Method: immunoSEQ multiplex PCR; TCRdb's copy keeps in-frame clones and lacks some. This table holds 25,000 to 35,000 clones, approximately 83% found once. The sequenced sample was peripheral blood. These receptors all come from a man aged 70 or older with active COVID-19.

This sequence joins TRBV28 and TRBJ1-2; D gene ambiguous. V lost 5 bases and J lost 5, with 12 bases in between. Germline V CDR1 and CDR2: MDHEN, SYDVKM. CDR3 length equals 13 residues. The CDR3 bases are TGTGCCAGCAGTACGACTCGAGCGTATGGCTACACCTTC. Protein product: CASSTTRAYGYTF.

CDR3 amino acids: CASSWLLAGGGTDTQYF. CDR3 in DNA: TGTGCCAGCTCTTGGCTACTAGCGGGAGGGGGCACAGATACGCAGTATTTT. The V and J genes are TRBV2 and TRBJ2-3; 13 nucleotides align to TRBD2. Germline V gene sequence: CDR1 SNHLY, CDR2 FYNNEI. The CDR3 covers 17 residues. Trimming removed 8 bases from V and 1 base from J; junction bases left unmatched: 9.

V and J are TRBV11-2 and TRBJ1-1; no reliable D call. The CDR3 runs to 14 residues. Germline V gene lookup returns CDR1 SGHAT and CDR2 FQNNGV. V shed 4 bases and J shed 0 bases, with 9 bases lying between them. In DNA form, the CDR3 reads TGTGCCAGCAGCTCGTTGACTGTGAACACTGAAGCTTTCTTT. It translates to CASSSLTVNTEAFF. Filled out from reference TRBV11-2 and TRBJ1-1, the complete variable domain reads EAGVAQSPRYKIIEKRQSVAFWCNPISGHATLYWYQQILGQGPKLLIQFQNNGVVDDSQLPKDRFSAERLKGVDSTLKIQPAKLEDSAVYLCASSSLTVNTEAFFGQGTRLTVV.

The chain couples TRBV18 to TRBJ1-2; D is ambiguous. Germline V CDR1 and CDR2: KGHSH, LQKENI. V was trimmed by 6 bases and J by 6 bases, leaving 11 bases between them. This CDR3 has 12 amino acids. This CDR3 is CASSADGHGYTF. The CDR3 bases are TGTGCCAGCTCCGCAGATGGCCATGGCTACACCTTC.

The J gene is TRBJ1-3, the V gene TRBV6-6; D is uncertain. V lost 5 bases, J lost 0 bases, and 14 bases lay in between. Germline V gives CDR1 MNHNY, CDR2 SVGAGI (reference sequence). The CDR3 loop spans 16 amino acids. CDR3 loop: CASSLPPQFSGNTIYF. DNA for the CDR3: TGTGCCAGCAGTCTCCCTCCACAGTTCTCTGGAAACACCATATATTTT.

The V call is TRBV12-5, the J call TRBJ2-3; TRBD1 aligns across 9 bases. The germline V gene encodes CDR1 LGHNT and CDR2 FRNRAP. Losses at the gene ends were 6 bases for V and 0 bases for J; bases not matched to a gene: 4. This CDR3 contains 15 residues. Here the CDR3 DNA reads TGTGCTAGTGGGACAGGGGGGGCGAGCACAGATACGCAGTATTTT. It is translated as CASGTGGASTDTQYF.

This sequence joins TRBV7-9 and TRBJ1-1; a possible D gene is TRBD1 (6 bases). Germline V lookup: CDR1 SEHNR, CDR2 FQNEAQ (reference sequence). The V end was cut by 10 bases, the J end by 3 bases, with 15 bases between. This CDR3 comprises 13 residues. The CDR3 nucleotides read TGTGCCACCAAAGGGGGTCGGTACACTGAAGCTTTCTTT. Protein product: CATKGGRYTEAFF.

V gene TRBV30 combines with J gene TRBJ1-1; unclear D gene. The CDR3 length is 11 residues. Germline V CDR1 and CDR2: GTSNPN, SVGIG (reference sequence). With 3 bases removed from V and 5 bases from J, the gap between germline ends came to 7 bases. For the CDR3, the DNA is TGTGCCTGGAGCCCCGGGACTGAAGCTTTCTTT. This sequence encodes CAWSPGTEAFF.

The CDR3 region is CASSSPLGRGTDTQYF. The CDR3 DNA reads as TGTGCCAGCAGCTCTCCCCTGGGGCGTGGAACAGATACGCAGTATTTT. The chain employs TRBV5-6 and TRBJ2-3, with a tentative D call TRBD1 (5 bases). The ends were cut back, 3 bases at V and 3 bases at J, with 17 bases in the middle. Germline CDR1 and CDR2: SGHDT and YYEEEE. The CDR3 runs to 16 residues.

V is TRBV6-5 and J is TRBJ2-7; 8 bases are a match to TRBD1. Germline V gene data show CDR1 as MNHEY and CDR2 as SVGAGI. This CDR3 spans 14 amino acids. Losses at the gene ends were 5 bases for V and 0 bases for J; bases not matched to a gene: 3. CDR3 coding DNA: TGTGCCAGCAGTCGGACAGGGCTCTCCTACGAGCAGTACTTC. Its protein product is CASSRTGLSYEQYF.

Note on this clone: At one of its ends the junction is not consistent with the germline gene, which may arise from a read error. The CDR3 spells CATSRVDRGTDTQYF. In DNA form, the CDR3 reads TGTGCCACCAGCAGAGTAGACAGGGGCACGGATACGCAGTATTTT. The chain is built from TRBV15 and TRBJ2-3; 8 nucleotides line up with TRBD1. Germline V gives CDR1 LNHNV, CDR2 YYDKDF (reference sequence). The CDR3 is 15 amino acids.

J is TRBJ2-5 and V is TRBV24-1; D gene unclear. From germline, CDR1 is KGHDR and CDR2 SFDVKD. There are 13 residues in the CDR3. Trimming removed 10 bases from V and 0 bases from J, with 11 bases in between. The CDR3 here is CATPTDNQETQYF. The CDR3 DNA sequence: TGTGCCACTCCCACCGACAACCAAGAGACCCAGTACTTC.

This chain connects TRBV6-5 to TRBJ1-4; TRBD1 matches at 7 bases. The V gene end was trimmed by 6 bases and the J gene end by 4 bases; junction bases not matched to a gene: 8. CDR1 MNHEY and CDR2 SVGAGI come from the germline V gene. The CDR3 extends over 15 amino acids. The CDR3, as DNA: TGTGCCAGCAGACCCGAGGGGGCAGGTAATGAAAAACTGTTTTTT. The encoded protein is CASRPEGAGNEKLFF.

This clone was seen just once. The chain uses TRBV4-1 and TRBJ2-6, with TRBD2 matching 7 bases. CDR1 is MGHRA, CDR2 YSYEKL, per germline. The CDR3 length is 17 residues. Unmatched junction bases numbered 8, after V lost 4 bases and J lost 2 bases. The CDR3: CASSRPSGGAGANVLTF. In DNA, the CDR3 is TGCGCCAGCAGCCGCCCCAGTGGGGGGGCTGGGGCCAACGTCCTGACTTTC.

The chain couples TRBV6-2 or TRBV6-3 to TRBJ2-7, with TRBD1 matching over 7 bases. There are 15 residues in the CDR3. V trimming: 0 bases; J trimming: 6 bases; junction bases outside the gene matches: 8. The germline V gene has CDR1 MNHEY and CDR2 SVGEGT. In nucleotides, the CDR3 is TGTGCCAGCAGTTACTCTACAGGGGCCCTCCGCGAGCAGTACTTC. It is translated as CASSYSTGALREQYF.

The chain has TRBV28 and TRBJ1-2, with D uncertain. Germline lookup yields CDR1 MDHEN and CDR2 SYDVKM. The V gene lost 6 bases and the J gene lost 7 bases, with 18 bases spanning the gap. This CDR3 is 14 amino acids long. As DNA, the CDR3 is TGTGCCAGCAGCCGGGAACCGGGAATCGGTGGCTACACCTTC. Its protein product is CASSREPGIGGYTF.

J is TRBJ2-2 and V is TRBV15; 9 bases are a match to TRBD1. V lost 8 bases and J lost 5; bases outside the gene matches: 12. Per the germline V gene, CDR1 is LNHNV and CDR2 is YYDKDF (reference sequence). The CDR3 runs to 16 residues. This CDR3 is CATHRPGTGRTGELFF. CDR3 DNA sequence: TGTGCCACCCACCGGCCTGGGACAGGGAGGACCGGGGAGCTGTTTTTT.